Listed below are T cell receptor beta chains from one sample, sequenced in a study of cytomegalovirus exposure and HLA in healthy donors. Only in-frame clones appear in the TCRdb table, and some are missing; sequencing was by immunoSEQ multiplex PCR. Of 150,000 to 200,000 clones listed, about three quarters are singletons. Material: PBMCs. The receptors stem from a woman between 50 and 59 years old in good health and CMV-seropositive. The CDR3 runs from the conserved cysteine through the conserved F or W. D genes are given only for firm matches. Size is stated for part of the rows, as once, few or many counts, or as a class when the clone is expanded.

clone size: -; D gene: -; V gene: TRBV6-1; J gene: TRBJ1-2; CDR3 DNA: TGTGCCAGCAGTGAAGAGGAGTCCTATGGCTACACCTTC; CDR3 protein: CASSEEESYGYTF
clone size: once; D gene: TRBD2; V gene: TRBV29-1; J gene: TRBJ2-1; CDR3 DNA: TGCAGCGCCTTACTAGCGGGGGGCTCCTACAATGAGCAGTTCTTC; CDR3 protein: CSALLAGGSYNEQFF
clone size: -; D gene: -; V gene: TRBV5-5; J gene: TRBJ2-7; CDR3 DNA: TGTGCCAGCAGCTTGGGTCTACCGGGGTATAACTACGAGCAGTACTTC; CDR3 protein: CASSLGLPGYNYEQYF
clone size: few; D gene: TRBD2; V gene: TRBV7-7; J gene: TRBJ2-2; CDR3 DNA: TGTGCTAGCAGCCCGACTAGCGCGGCCACCGGGGAGCTGTTTTTT; CDR3 protein: CASSPTSAATGELFF
clone size: -; D gene: -; V gene: TRBV7-8; J gene: TRBJ2-2; CDR3 DNA: TGTGCCAGCAGCTTACGGTCAGGGGACACCGGGGAGCTGTTTTTT; CDR3 protein: CASSLRSGDTGELFF
clone size: -; D gene: -; V gene: TRBV23-1; J gene: TRBJ2-5; CDR3 DNA: TGCGCCAGCAGTCAAGTCAGGGAAGAGACCCAGTACTTC; CDR3 protein: CASSQVREETQYF
clone size: -; D gene: -; V gene: TRBV7-2; J gene: TRBJ1-1; CDR3 DNA: TGTGCCAGCAGCTTATGGTTTCCCGGTCGGGGAGGCACTGAAGCTTTCTTT; CDR3 protein: CASSLWFPGRGGTEAFF
clone size: -; D gene: -; V gene: TRBV2; J gene: TRBJ1-1; CDR3 DNA: TGTGCCAGCAGTGACTGGGGGGGCCTCACTGAAGCTTTCTTT; CDR3 protein: CASSDWGGLTEAFF
clone size: -; D gene: TRBD2; V gene: TRBV7-6; J gene: TRBJ2-7; CDR3 DNA: TGTGCCAGCAGCTTAGGCGGGAGTACGATATACGAGCAGTACTTC; CDR3 protein: CASSLGGSTIYEQYF
clone size: -; D gene: -; V gene: TRBV6-5; J gene: TRBJ1-2; CDR3 DNA: TGTGCCAGCAGTTACTCCTTGGGCAGCATCTATGGCTACACCTTC; CDR3 protein: CASSYSLGSIYGYTF
clone size: -; D gene: -; V gene: TRBV6-7; J gene: TRBJ2-7; CDR3 DNA: TGTGCCAGACTAACAGGGAAATATTACGAGCAGTACTTC; CDR3 protein: CARLTGKYYEQYF
clone size: -; D gene: TRBD2; V gene: TRBV30; J gene: TRBJ2-2; CDR3 DNA: TGTGCCTGGAGTGTACTGGCGGGGGGTAACACCGGGGAGCTGTTTTTT; CDR3 protein: CAWSVLAGGNTGELFF
clone size: few; D gene: TRBD2; V gene: TRBV5-4; J gene: TRBJ2-1; CDR3 DNA: TGTGCCAGCAGCTTGGGGAATAGCGGGCCCTTCGCAAATGAGCAGTTCTTC; CDR3 protein: CASSLGNSGPFANEQFF
clone size: -; D gene: TRBD2; V gene: TRBV2; J gene: TRBJ2-1; CDR3 DNA: TGTGCCAGCAGTGAAGGGACTAGCCGGTTCTTC; CDR3 protein: CASSEGTSRFF
clone size: once; D gene: -; V gene: TRBV7-9; J gene: TRBJ2-5; CDR3 DNA: TGTGCCAGCAGCGAGGGCCAGGTGGAGACCCAGTACTTC; CDR3 protein: CASSEGQVETQYF
clone size: -; D gene: TRBD2; V gene: TRBV7-2; J gene: TRBJ2-3; CDR3 DNA: TGTGCCAGCAGCTTACCGCGGGGGGGGGCGGATACGCAGTATTTT; CDR3 protein: CASSLPRGGADTQYF
clone size: -; D gene: TRBD1; V gene: TRBV6-5; J gene: TRBJ2-7; CDR3 DNA: TGTGCCACCCGACGGGACAGGGGGCACGAGCAGTACTTC; CDR3 protein: CATRRDRGHEQYF
clone size: -; D gene: -; V gene: TRBV5-1; J gene: TRBJ1-1; CDR3 DNA: TGCGCCAGCAGGAGGGACATGAACACTGAAGCTTTCTTT; CDR3 protein: CASRRDMNTEAFF
clone size: -; D gene: -; V gene: TRBV5-1; J gene: TRBJ1-5; CDR3 DNA: TGCGCCAGCAGCTTGGAAGGGGGGCCCCAGCATTTT; CDR3 protein: CASSLEGGPQHF
clone size: -; D gene: -; V gene: TRBV2; J gene: TRBJ1-5; CDR3 DNA: TGTGCCAGCAGGGAGGGGAATAGCAATCAGCCCCAGCATTTT; CDR3 protein: CASREGNSNQPQHF
clone size: -; D gene: TRBD1; V gene: TRBV28; J gene: TRBJ1-3; CDR3 DNA: TGTGCCAGCAGTTTCATAACAGGGGCAGGAAACACCATATATTTT; CDR3 protein: CASSFITGAGNTIYF
clone size: -; D gene: -; V gene: TRBV7-6; J gene: TRBJ2-7; CDR3 DNA: TGTGCCAGCAGCTTAGTCTCGGGGGAGATACAGTACGAGCAGTACTTC; CDR3 protein: CASSLVSGEIQYEQYF
clone size: -; D gene: TRBD2; V gene: TRBV2; J gene: TRBJ2-1; CDR3 DNA: TGTGCCAGCAGTCGACTAGCGGGGAACTACAATGAGCAGTTCTTC; CDR3 protein: CASSRLAGNYNEQFF
clone size: few; D gene: TRBD1; V gene: TRBV4-3; J gene: TRBJ2-1; CDR3 DNA: TGCGCCAGCAGCCAATCGGGACAGGGGAACGATGAGCAGTTCTTC; CDR3 protein: CASSQSGQGNDEQFF
clone size: few; D gene: TRBD1; V gene: TRBV28; J gene: TRBJ1-5; CDR3 DNA: TGTGCCAGCAGTCCCGACAGGGATAATCAGCCCCAGCATTTT; CDR3 protein: CASSPDRDNQPQHF
clone size: -; D gene: -; V gene: TRBV11-2; J gene: TRBJ1-4; CDR3 DNA: TGTGCCAGCAGCCTCATTCTACGGGAAAAACTGTTTTTT; CDR3 protein: CASSLILREKLFF
clone size: -; D gene: TRBD2; V gene: TRBV25-1; J gene: TRBJ2-7; CDR3 DNA: TGTGCCAGCAGTGAATTTGGGACTAGCGTATACGAGCAGTACTTC; CDR3 protein: CASSEFGTSVYEQYF
clone size: -; D gene: TRBD2; V gene: TRBV6-1; J gene: TRBJ2-7; CDR3 DNA: TGTGCCAGCACCTCCGGGGGGGGCCGGGTTTACGAGCAGTACTTC; CDR3 protein: CASTSGGGRVYEQYF
clone size: -; D gene: TRBD1; V gene: TRBV28; J gene: TRBJ1-2; CDR3 DNA: TGTGCCAGCAGTTTAAACAGGGGTTCTGGCTACACCTTC; CDR3 protein: CASSLNRGSGYTF
clone size: -; D gene: TRBD1; V gene: TRBV27; J gene: TRBJ2-7; CDR3 DNA: TGTGCCAGCAGTTTAAGTCCAGGGGGCATGAACGAGCAGTACTTC; CDR3 protein: CASSLSPGGMNEQYF
clone size: -; D gene: -; V gene: TRBV7-9; J gene: TRBJ1-1; CDR3 DNA: TGTGCCAGCAGCTCCCAGTTTGAAGCTTTCTTT; CDR3 protein: CASSSQFEAFF